The T cell receptor beta chain described here comes from a study of shared clonotypes between healthy human individuals. The CDR3 extends over 14 amino acids. V was shortened by 5 bases and J by 3 bases, with 13 bases between the two germline ends. Germline assignment: CDR1 LNHDA and CDR2 SQIVND (reference sequence). Assay used: immunoSEQ multiplex PCR; TCRdb lists only in-frame clones, some missing. The repertoire holds 2.5 million or so clones, with roughly 92% as singletons. The source material was naive CD4+ T cells sorted from blood. Subset defined: CD45RA+ positively selected. V usage is TRBV19 and J usage is TRBJ2-5, with D maybe TRBD2 (6 bases). The receptor's source is a young man in good health. The CDR3 spells CASSRRGREETQYF. CDR3 DNA sequence: TGTGCCAGTAGTCGGAGGGGAAGGGAAGAGACCCAGTACTTC.